The 7 T cell receptor beta chains below all came from one sample that was sequenced in a study of control samples from healthy donors and cancer patients. Sequencing was performed with immunoSEQ multiplex PCR; in TCRdb, only in-frame clones are kept and a portion is missing. This repertoire shows 40,000 to 55,000 clones, roughly 90% found once; its top ten account for roughly 1.6%. Specimen: PBMCs. The origin of the receptors is a man aged 35-49 years with colorectal cancer.

The rearrangement joins TRBV6-6 to TRBJ2-3, with TRBD2 identical over 12 bases. There are 15 residues in the CDR3. The V and J ends lost 6 bases and 7 bases, in that order; junction bases with no gene match: 8. Germline V gene data show CDR1 as MNHNY and CDR2 as SVGAGI (reference sequence). CDR3 DNA: TGTGCCAGCAGGCTACTAGCGGGAGGTGGAAATACGCAGTATTTT. Its protein product is CASRLLAGGGNTQYF.

This sequence joins TRBV27 and TRBJ2-7; no firm D call. From germline, CDR1 is MNHEY and CDR2 SMNVEV (reference sequence). V was shortened by 3 bases and J by 7 bases, with 13 bases between the two germline ends. The CDR3 runs to 13 residues. In DNA form, the CDR3 reads TGTGCCAGCAGTTTTTCCCACACCCGGGAGCAGTACTTC. Translation: CASSFSHTREQYF.

CDR3 residues: CATSDRTSGRATSTDTQYF. CDR3 DNA: TGTGCCACCAGTGACAGGACTAGCGGGAGGGCTACTAGCACAGATACGCAGTATTTT. This chain connects TRBV24-1 to TRBJ2-3; TRBD2 agrees at 15 bases. This CDR3 has 19 residues. J gave up 0 bases and V 4 bases, and 7 bases lay outside the gene matches. Germline V gives CDR1 KGHDR, CDR2 SFDVKD.

The chain is built from TRBV24-1 and TRBJ2-7, with 12 bases that match TRBD1. Per germline, CDR1 KGHDR and CDR2 SFDVKD. This CDR3 spans 14 amino acids. Germline trimming cut 4 bases from V and 5 bases from J; bases unmatched to any gene: 2. The CDR3 nucleotides read TGTGCCACCAGTGACGGGACAGGGGGCCACGAGCAGTACTTC. It encodes CATSDGTGGHEQYF.

The V gene is TRBV10-2, the J gene TRBJ2-7, with D tentatively TRBD1 (5 bases). The CDR3 consists of 12 residues. The V end lost 4 bases, the J end lost 5 bases, and 9 bases lay between the germline ends. Germline lookup yields CDR1 WSHSY and CDR2 SAAADI. The CDR3 DNA is TGCGCCAGCAGTGCCAGGGTTCACGAGCAGTACTTC. The encoded protein is CASSARVHEQYF.

The CDR3 DNA sequence: TGCGCCAGCAGACCCCAGACAGGACTAAACACTGAAGCTTTCTTT. Residues: CASRPQTGLNTEAFF. The chain links TRBV5-1 to TRBJ1-1; D is perhaps TRBD1 (6 bases). Germline V gives CDR1 SGHRS, CDR2 YFSETQ. This CDR3 contains 15 residues. The V end lost 5 bases, the J end lost 2 bases, and 16 bases lay between the germline ends.

This chain links TRBV5-6 with TRBJ1-1, with D possibly TRBD1 on 5 matching bases. CDR1 and CDR2 from the germline V gene are SGHDT and YYEEEE. Trimming took off 1 base at V and 3 bases at J, with 10 bases between the two ends. CDR3 length: 14 residues. CDR3 nucleotides: TGTGCCAGCAGCTTGAGGGGCAGGCACACTGAAGCTTTCTTT. This sequence encodes CASSLRGRHTEAFF.